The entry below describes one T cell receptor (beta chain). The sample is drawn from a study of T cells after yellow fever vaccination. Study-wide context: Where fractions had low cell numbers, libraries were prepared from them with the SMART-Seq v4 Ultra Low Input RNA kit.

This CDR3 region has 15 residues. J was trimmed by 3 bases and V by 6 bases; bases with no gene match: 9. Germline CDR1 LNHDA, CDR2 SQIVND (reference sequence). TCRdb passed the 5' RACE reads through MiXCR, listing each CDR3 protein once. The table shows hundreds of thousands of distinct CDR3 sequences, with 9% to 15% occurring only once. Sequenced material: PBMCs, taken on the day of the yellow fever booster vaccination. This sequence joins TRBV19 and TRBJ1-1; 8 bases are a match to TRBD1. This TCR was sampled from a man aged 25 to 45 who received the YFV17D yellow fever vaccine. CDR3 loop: CASSQGTGPHTEAFF. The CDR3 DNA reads TGTGCCAGTAGCCAGGGGACAGGCCCTCACACTGAAGCTTTCTTT.